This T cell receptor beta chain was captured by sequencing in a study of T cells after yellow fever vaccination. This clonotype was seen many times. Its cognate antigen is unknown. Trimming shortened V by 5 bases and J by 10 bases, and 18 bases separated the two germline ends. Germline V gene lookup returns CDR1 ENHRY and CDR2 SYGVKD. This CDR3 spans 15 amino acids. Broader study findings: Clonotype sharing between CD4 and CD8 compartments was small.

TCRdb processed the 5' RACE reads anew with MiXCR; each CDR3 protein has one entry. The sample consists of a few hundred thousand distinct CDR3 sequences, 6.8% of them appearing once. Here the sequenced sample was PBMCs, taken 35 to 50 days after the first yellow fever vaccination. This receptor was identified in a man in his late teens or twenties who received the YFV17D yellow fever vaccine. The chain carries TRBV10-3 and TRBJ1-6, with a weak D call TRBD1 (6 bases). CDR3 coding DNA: TGTGCCATCAGTAACTCCGGGACATCGGAGTCACCCCTCCACTTT. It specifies CAISNSGTSESPLHF.